What follows are 14 T cell receptor beta chains derived from one specimen sequenced in a study of blood T cells in healthy people across ages. Together with a sample-barcoded 5' primer, a J-beta primer mix was included in a second PCR lasting about 6 to 11 cycles. TCRdb re-derived calls from the 5' RACE reads in MiXCR, one entry per CDR3 protein. The sample includes 450,000 to 700,000 distinct CDR3 sequences, 25% to 30% of them seen just once. Material: blood. The origin of the receptors is a woman between 65 and 79 years old in good health.

This clonotype was seen a handful of times. The chain combines TRBV19 with TRBJ1-5; D is undetermined. V gave up 7 bases and J gave up 2 bases, with 9 bases separating them. The CDR3 sequence is 13 residues long. The V gene's germline CDR1 is LNHDA and CDR2 SQIVND (reference sequence). CDR3 sequence reads: CASTHVRNQPQHF. The CDR3 DNA reads as TGTGCCAGTACCCACGTCCGCAATCAGCCCCAGCATTTT. Full variable domain (remainder filled in from reference TRBV19 and TRBJ1-5): DGGITQSPKYLFRKEGQNVTLSCEQNLNHDAMYWYRQDPGQGLRLIYYSQIVNDFQKGDIAEGYSVSREKKESFPLTVTSAQKNPTAFYLCASTHVRNQPQHFGDGTRLSIL.

The V call is TRBV10-3, the J call TRBJ1-5, with D tentatively TRBD1 (5 bases). With 6 bases removed from V and 0 bases from J, the gap between germline ends came to 12 bases. Germline CDR1 ENHRY, CDR2 SYGVKD. The CDR3 is 15 residues long. The CDR3 sequence is CAISSPGDSNQPQHF. CDR3 sequence (DNA): TGTGCCATCAGCTCTCCGGGGGATAGCAATCAGCCCCAGCATTTT.

This clonotype was detected only a few times. V usage is TRBV20-1 and J usage is TRBJ1-2; 8 bases are shared with TRBD1. Per germline, CDR1 DFQATT and CDR2 SNEGSKA (reference sequence). V lost 2 bases and J lost 8; bases outside the gene matches: 7. This CDR3 is built from 13 residues. Here the CDR3 DNA reads TGCAGTGCTAGACCGGGACAGGCGGGGGGCTACACCTTC. Translating gives CSARPGQAGGYTF.

As concerns this clonotype: A read error may produce the germline difference seen at one junction end. V usage is TRBV6-1 and J usage is TRBJ2-7, with 9 bases matching TRBD1. This CDR3 is 13 amino acids long. Germline V lookup: CDR1 MNHNS, CDR2 SASEGT. The CDR3 spells CAGSAQGAHEQYF. Here the CDR3 DNA reads TGTGCCGGCAGTGCACAGGGGGCCCACGAGCAGTACTTC.

This clonotype was seen ten or more times. The chain links TRBV5-1 to TRBJ2-5, with 9 bases fitting TRBD2. Germline CDR1 and CDR2: SGHRS and YFSETQ. The V and J ends lost 2 bases and 5 bases, in that order; junction bases with no gene match: 4. There are 14 residues in the CDR3. CDR3 loop: CASSLSGGRETQYF. The CDR3 nucleotides read TGCGCCAGCAGCTTAAGCGGGGGGCGCGAGACCCAGTACTTC.

This chain uses TRBV2 with TRBJ2-5; 9 nucleotides agree with TRBD2. The end of the DNA fits TRBJ2-1 better, so the J call may be wrong. CDR1 and CDR2 (germline): SNHLY, FYNNEI. This CDR3 contains 15 residues. CDR3 region: CASSRLAVGGAEQFF. In nucleotides, the CDR3 is TGTGCCAGCAGTCGACTAGCGGTCGGGGGAGCTGAGCAGTTCTTC.

The chain links TRBV7-2 to TRBJ1-1; TRBD1 matches at 8 bases. V lost 0 bases, J lost 6 bases, and 6 bases stayed unmatched. Germline CDR1 and CDR2: SGHTA and FQGNSA. This CDR3 is 15 amino acids long. This chain's CDR3 is CASSLAPGGESEAFF. CDR3 sequence (DNA): TGTGCCAGCAGCTTAGCCCCAGGGGGCGAATCTGAAGCTTTCTTT.

The V call is TRBV6-1, the J call TRBJ1-2; D uncertain. From germline, CDR1 is MNHNS and CDR2 SASEGT. With 7 bases removed from V and 3 bases from J, the gap between germline ends came to 18 bases. The CDR3 spans 15 residues. Here the CDR3 DNA reads TGTGCCAGCACCCTTAGGGCGCCTGGGGACTATGGCTACACCTTC. It specifies CASTLRAPGDYGYTF.

The chain uses TRBV18 and TRBJ1-2; no definite D call. V was shortened by 3 bases and J by 8 bases, with 16 bases between the two germline ends. The CDR3 covers 14 residues. Germline CDR1 KGHSH, CDR2 LQKENI. The CDR3 protein is CASSPTDGSGGYTF. The DNA of the CDR3 is TGTGCCAGCTCACCGACGGACGGGTCCGGAGGCTACACCTTC. The variable domain in full, completed from reference TRBV18 and TRBJ1-2, reads NAGVMQNPRHLVRRRGQEARLRCSPMKGHSHVYWYRQLPEEGLKFMVYLQKENIIDESGMPKERFSAEFPKEGPSILRIQQVVRGDSAAYFCASSPTDGSGGYTFGSGTRLTVV.

This clonotype was observed many times. The chain recombines TRBV7-2 with TRBJ1-5; D is possibly TRBD1 (6 bases). V was cut by 1 base and J by 5 bases, with 9 bases left in between. CDR1 and CDR2 from the germline V gene are SGHTA and FQGNSA. The CDR3 spans 14 residues. The CDR3 is CASSLVSGDQPQHF. The CDR3 coding sequence is TGTGCCAGCAGCTTAGTGTCAGGGGATCAGCCCCAGCATTTT.

This clonotype was seen only a few times. V gene TRBV20-1 combines with J gene TRBJ1-1; TRBD1 is a possible D gene (6 bases). The V end was cut by 3 bases, the J end by 0 bases, with 17 bases between. CDR3 size: 16 residues. Germline assignment: CDR1 DFQATT and CDR2 SNEGSKA (reference sequence). This CDR3 reads CSASAGVLAVNTEAFF. DNA of the CDR3: TGCAGTGCTAGTGCAGGGGTTTTAGCGGTGAACACTGAAGCTTTCTTT.

This clonotype was seen just once. The chain employs TRBV20-1 and TRBJ1-1, with 7 bases that match TRBD1. V was clipped by 2 bases and J by 4 bases; unmatched bases: 4. The length of the CDR3 is 13 residues. CDR1 is DFQATT and CDR2 is SNEGSKA in the germline V gene (reference sequence). This CDR3 is CSARRGLGTEAFF. The CDR3 coding sequence is TGCAGTGCTAGAAGGGGGCTGGGCACTGAAGCTTTCTTT.

This clonotype was observed many times. This chain joins TRBV4-3 and TRBJ2-7; D remains ambiguous. Germline CDR1 is LGHNA and CDR2 is YSLEER. V shed 4 bases and J shed 0 bases, with 16 bases lying between them. The CDR3 contains 16 residues. For the CDR3, the DNA is TGCGCCAGCAGCCCATCAAACACTTGGGGCTCCTACGAGCAGTACTTC. As protein: CASSPSNTWGSYEQYF.

This clonotype was seen a handful of times. The chain recombines TRBV20-1 with TRBJ1-1, with a tentative D call TRBD1 (6 bases). Per the germline V gene, CDR1 is DFQATT and CDR2 is SNEGSKA (reference sequence). The V end was cut by 6 bases, the J end by 3 bases, with 14 bases between. This CDR3 comprises 13 residues. The CDR3 reads CSAASGADTEAFF. For the CDR3, the DNA is TGCAGTGCCGCGTCAGGGGCGGACACTGAAGCTTTCTTT.